These T cell receptor beta chains were read from a single sample in a study of blood T cell repertoires in COVID-19. Sequenced by immunoSEQ multiplex PCR; TCRdb stores in-frame clones only, minus some. The table lists about 330,000 clones, more than 75% of them singletons. Sequenced: peripheral blood. All receptors derive from a woman in her fifties or sixties with active or convalescent COVID-19. Each CDR3 is given without its conserved first and last residue. Clone sizes are given selectively: once, few, many, or a class where the clone is expanded.

j_call	v_call	clone_size	cdr3_aa
TRBJ1-2	TRBV7-9	-	ASSLEQVYGYT
TRBJ2-3	TRBV29-1	-	SVDGETDTQY
TRBJ2-5	TRBV7-9	-	ASSTDSSRETQY
TRBJ2-5	TRBV4-2	-	ASSLQLAGEETQY
TRBJ2-7	TRBV27	-	ASSSTSSYEQY
TRBJ1-1	TRBV7-2	few	ASSYTILADTEAF
TRBJ1-1	TRBV9	-	ASSVGLWVSDTEAF
TRBJ1-1	TRBV11-2	-	ASSLDTGGDTEAF
TRBJ2-3	TRBV4-3	-	ASSRERGGTDTQY
TRBJ1-1	TRBV7-2	-	ASSVDETGGREAF
TRBJ1-1	TRBV2	many	ASKWGNTEAF
TRBJ1-1	TRBV29-1	-	SVVPFQGEAF
TRBJ1-5	TRBV2	-	ASSDGGLDQPQH
TRBJ2-4	TRBV27	-	ATGWTGENIQY
TRBJ1-5	TRBV5-4	-	ASSRAPQQGAPSNQPQH
TRBJ2-1	TRBV5-1	-	ASSLLTSVESNEQF
TRBJ1-2	TRBV6-5	-	ASRMQGIYGYT
TRBJ2-1	TRBV7-9	-	ASSSTHGTPEQF
TRBJ1-2	TRBV3-1/TRBV3-2	-	ASRQDRGNGYT
TRBJ1-6	TRBV13	-	ASSLGRALTLH
TRBJ2-3	TRBV6-5	-	ASSLTSGRRGTQY
TRBJ1-2	TRBV5-4	-	ASSFAQGERAYGYT
TRBJ1-2	TRBV18	-	ASSLDREYGYT
TRBJ2-1	TRBV11-2	-	ASSLGVAGTRQVGGQF
TRBJ1-6	TRBV18	-	ASSLQGSYDSPLH
TRBJ2-7	TRBV5-1	-	ASRYSGGDYYEQY
TRBJ1-5	TRBV6-6	-	ASSPIQGHLSQPQH
TRBJ1-2	TRBV30	-	AWKGTDHYGYT
TRBJ2-7	TRBV6-7	-	ASSYLISARRGTYEQY
TRBJ2-1	TRBV10-2	-	ASSLTSGTYNEQF
TRBJ2-2	TRBV19	-	ASSLIYRRNTGELF
TRBJ2-6	TRBV30	-	AWSLRLTSSGANVLT
TRBJ2-7	TRBV5-3	-	ARSLGSEGRAYEQY
TRBJ1-4	TRBV5-4	-	ASSLNRDNEKLF
TRBJ2-1	TRBV11-2	-	ASSLGVGLAGHNEQF
TRBJ2-7	TRBV4-1	-	ASSLYQGYEQY
TRBJ2-1	TRBV29-1	-	SARRGALAEQF
TRBJ2-1	TRBV19	-	ASSETSGSYNEQF
TRBJ1-3	TRBV4-1	-	ASSHPGSGNTIY
TRBJ2-2	TRBV4-2	once	ASSLQHGAGGDTGELF
TRBJ2-5	TRBV5-4	-	ASSLGFQGPQETQY
TRBJ1-4	TRBV5-1	-	ASSLGTGTLSNEKLF
TRBJ2-7	TRBV6-6	-	ASSTGGEQY
TRBJ2-1	TRBV2	-	ASRQGRSDEQF
TRBJ1-2	TRBV11-2	-	ASSLDFPYGYT
TRBJ1-2	TRBV6-5	-	ASSGGVGEGYT
TRBJ2-6	TRBV18	-	ASSLTGDGANVLT
TRBJ1-4	TRBV5-1	-	ASSGADNEKLF
TRBJ2-1	TRBV7-2	-	ASSLSAGQSYNEQF
TRBJ1-6	TRBV7-2	-	ASRAGGTYNSPLH
TRBJ1-1	TRBV12-5	few	ASEGVTAEAF
TRBJ2-3	TRBV18	-	ASSPPGQSTSDTQY
TRBJ1-1	TRBV29-1	-	SVQQGTAEAF
TRBJ1-1	TRBV12-3/TRBV12-4	few	ASSPEGDTEAF
TRBJ2-7	TRBV5-4	-	ASSPGLAGTYEQY
TRBJ1-2	TRBV10-3	many	AISEENYYGYT
TRBJ1-2	TRBV21-1	-	ASSKDTAYGYT
TRBJ2-7	TRBV28	-	ASSSRLVAYEQY
TRBJ1-1	TRBV2	-	ASSWRTEAF
TRBJ1-5	TRBV7-2	-	ASSPLQGRGLGQPQH